Listed below are T cell receptor beta chains from one sample, sequenced in a study of technical replicates of blood from a handful of donors. Method: immunoSEQ multiplex PCR; TCRdb's copy keeps in-frame clones and lacks some. The data contain about 75,000 clones, around 92% of them singletons. Sequencing used T cells isolated from PBMCs. Receptors originate from a human donor in good health. CDR3s include the opening cysteine and the closing phenylalanine or tryptophan. D genes are given only for firm matches. Some rows have no size entry. The others give once, few or many, or a class for an expanded clone.

NA	TRBJ2-3	TRBV9	NA	CASSVDLPLSTDTQYF	TGTGCCAGCAGCGTAGATCTCCCCCTAAGCACAGATACGCAGTATTTT
NA	TRBJ2-6	TRBV28	TRBD1	CASSKTGSGANVLTF	TGTGCCAGCAGTAAGACAGGGTCCGGGGCCAACGTCCTGACTTTC
NA	TRBJ1-2	TRBV6-1	NA	CAGSGGENYGYTF	TGTGCCGGATCCGGAGGAGAAAACTATGGCTACACCTTC
NA	TRBJ1-5	TRBV7-9	NA	CASSSRIEPQHF	TGTGCCAGCAGCTCCAGAATCGAGCCCCAGCATTTT
NA	TRBJ1-4	TRBV11-2	TRBD1	CASSLEPRGPGEKLFF	TGTGCCAGCAGCTTAGAACCCAGGGGGCCCGGGGAAAAACTGTTTTTT
NA	TRBJ2-5	TRBV4-3	NA	CASSQGTGQETQYF	TGCGCCAGCAGCCAAGGAACAGGGCAAGAGACCCAGTACTTC
NA	TRBJ1-2	TRBV27	NA	CASSFSLNYGYTF	TGTGCCAGCAGTTTCTCACTTAACTATGGCTACACCTTC
once	TRBJ2-1	TRBV6-5	NA	CASSYQGYNEQFF	TGTGCCAGCAGTTACCAGGGATACAATGAGCAGTTCTTC
NA	TRBJ1-1	TRBV7-3	NA	CASSPRGAFF	TGTGCCAGCAGCCCGCGCGGAGCTTTCTTT
NA	TRBJ1-2	TRBV9	NA	CASSPDTLYGYTF	TGTGCCAGCAGCCCCGACACGCTCTATGGCTACACCTTC
NA	TRBJ1-5	TRBV6-5	TRBD1	CASRQGNSNQPQHF	TGTGCCAGCAGACAGGGGAATAGCAATCAGCCCCAGCATTTT
NA	TRBJ1-1	TRBV7-9	TRBD1	CASRSGTGYTEAFF	TGTGCCAGCAGATCCGGGACAGGGTACACTGAAGCTTTCTTT
NA	TRBJ2-7	TRBV4-3	NA	CASSQSGYEQYF	TGCGCCAGCAGCCAATCCGGGTACGAGCAGTACTTC
NA	TRBJ1-1	TRBV7-2	NA	CASSLRTPNTEAFF	TGTGCCAGCAGCTTGCGGACACCGAACACTGAAGCTTTCTTT
NA	TRBJ2-7	TRBV27	NA	CASSLSSGTLSYEQYF	TGTGCCAGCAGTTTATCCTCCGGGACTCTCTCCTACGAGCAGTACTTC
NA	TRBJ2-7	TRBV29-1	NA	CSASFGATIYEQYF	TGCAGCGCATCATTTGGAGCTACTATCTACGAGCAGTACTTC
NA	TRBJ1-2	TRBV9	TRBD1	CASSVGDRGNYGYTF	TGTGCCAGCAGCGTAGGGGACAGGGGAAACTATGGCTACACCTTC
NA	TRBJ1-2	TRBV7-6	NA	CASSLAFPGNGFGYTF	TGTGCCAGCAGCTTAGCGTTTCCAGGGAACGGATTTGGCTACACCTTC
NA	TRBJ2-7	TRBV5-4	TRBD2	CASSLEVREHYEQYF	TGTGCCAGCAGCTTGGAGGTGCGGGAGCACTACGAGCAGTACTTC
NA	TRBJ2-1	TRBV29-1	NA	CSVGNISYNEQFF	TGCAGCGTTGGTAACATCTCCTACAATGAGCAGTTCTTC
NA	TRBJ2-3	TRBV30	NA	CAWTIRGLGTQYF	TGTGCCTGGACAATCAGGGGTCTTGGTACGCAGTATTTT
NA	TRBJ2-7	TRBV18	NA	CASSLSGYEQYF	TGTGCCAGCTCTCTTTCGGGCTACGAGCAGTACTTC
NA	TRBJ2-7	TRBV7-9	NA	CASSSIKTGELYEQYF	TGTGCCAGCAGCTCCATTAAGACAGGAGAACTCTACGAGCAGTACTTC
NA	TRBJ1-2	TRBV19	NA	CASSIRGGPLNYGYTF	TGTGCCAGTAGTATTAGGGGGGGACCCCTTAACTATGGCTACACCTTC
NA	TRBJ2-7	TRBV19	TRBD2	CASSIDLFREAPYEQYF	TGTGCCAGTAGTATAGATCTCTTTCGGGAGGCCCCCTACGAGCAGTACTTC
NA	TRBJ2-3	TRBV30	TRBD2	CAWSRGVTSGSADTQYF	TGTGCCTGGAGCAGGGGCGTAACTAGCGGGAGTGCAGATACGCAGTATTTT
NA	TRBJ2-7	TRBV27	TRBD1	CASSPTGGEDYEQYF	TGTGCCAGCAGTCCAACAGGGGGCGAGGACTACGAGCAGTACTTC
NA	TRBJ2-5	TRBV7-2	NA	CASSYSDSPRGETQYF	TGTGCCAGCAGCTACTCGGACAGCCCAAGGGGGGAGACCCAGTACTTC
NA	TRBJ1-1	TRBV5-3	NA	CARSLMRTLGTAFF	TGTGCCAGAAGCTTGATGAGGACTCTAGGAACAGCTTTCTTT
NA	TRBJ1-5	TRBV18	NA	CASSLADSNQPQHF	TGTGCCAGCTCACTGGCCGATAGCAATCAGCCCCAGCATTTT
NA	TRBJ2-1	TRBV25-1	TRBD2	CASSGRTSFYEQFF	TGTGCCAGCAGTGGACGGACTAGTTTCTATGAGCAGTTCTTC
once	TRBJ2-1	TRBV6-5	NA	CASSRGSEQFF	TGTGCCAGCAGTCGGGGGAGCGAGCAGTTCTTC
NA	TRBJ2-7	TRBV15	TRBD1	CAIQGEEPRYEQYF	TGTGCCATACAGGGGGAAGAACCCCGCTACGAGCAGTACTTC
NA	TRBJ2-1	TRBV27	TRBD2	CASSILAGGPKYEQFF	TGTGCCAGCAGTATACTAGCGGGAGGGCCGAAGTATGAGCAGTTCTTC
NA	TRBJ1-5	TRBV19	TRBD1	CASSTLQGARSNQPQHF	TGTGCCAGTAGCACCTTACAGGGGGCGCGGAGCAATCAGCCCCAGCATTTT
NA	TRBJ2-1	TRBV29-1	NA	CSVGVGGFNEQFF	TGCAGCGTTGGGGTGGGAGGTTTCAATGAGCAGTTCTTC
NA	TRBJ2-7	TRBV29-1	NA	CSVQARLTELSEQYF	TGCAGCGTTCAGGCCCGCCTAACAGAGCTTAGCGAGCAGTACTTC
once	TRBJ2-7	TRBV27	NA	CASSFQPQGIGIYEQYF	TGTGCCAGCAGTTTCCAACCCCAGGGTATCGGTATCTACGAGCAGTACTTC
NA	TRBJ1-2	TRBV4-1	NA	CASSGGAYGYTF	TGCGCCAGCAGCGGAGGGGCGTATGGCTACACCTTC
NA	TRBJ2-5	TRBV5-6	TRBD1	CASSPRMGDSQETQYF	TGTGCCAGCAGCCCTAGAATGGGGGACAGCCAAGAGACCCAGTACTTC
NA	TRBJ2-7	TRBV19	NA	CASSIGVRGPYEQYF	TGTGCCAGTAGCATAGGTGTCAGAGGCCCCTACGAGCAGTACTTC
few	TRBJ1-2	TRBV5-1	TRBD1	CASTRDRGYGYTF	TGCGCCAGCACCCGGGACAGGGGGTATGGCTACACCTTC
once	TRBJ1-5	TRBV19	NA	CASSRIFRDNQPQHF	TGTGCCAGTAGCCGCATTTTTCGGGACAATCAGCCCCAGCATTTT
NA	TRBJ1-5	TRBV11-2	NA	CASSLEGQGNQPQHF	TGTGCCAGCAGCTTAGAGGGGCAGGGCAATCAGCCCCAGCATTTT
NA	TRBJ1-2	TRBV7-2	NA	CASSLGLAGDYYGYTF	TGTGCCAGCAGCTTAGGATTGGCAGGAGACTATTATGGCTACACCTTC
NA	TRBJ2-1	TRBV4-3	NA	CASSQETASDYNEQFF	TGCGCCAGCAGCCAAGAGACGGCTAGCGATTACAATGAGCAGTTCTTC
few	TRBJ1-1	TRBV27	NA	CASSLTGWGTEAFF	TGTGCCAGCAGCCTTACAGGGTGGGGCACTGAAGCTTTCTTT
NA	TRBJ2-3	TRBV5-1	TRBD2	CASSRGTSGSLTDTQYF	TGCGCCAGCAGCAGGGGGACTAGCGGGAGCTTGACAGATACGCAGTATTTT
NA	TRBJ2-5	TRBV15	TRBD2	CATSRDGISGREETQYF	TGTGCCACCAGCAGAGATGGGATTAGCGGGAGAGAAGAGACCCAGTACTTC
few	TRBJ2-5	TRBV7-9	TRBD1	CASSQGTGKETQYF	TGTGCCAGCAGCCAGGGGACAGGGAAAGAGACCCAGTACTTC
NA	TRBJ2-5	TRBV10-3	NA	CATRDWSLETQYF	TGTGCCACCAGAGACTGGAGCCTAGAGACCCAGTACTTC
NA	TRBJ1-1	TRBV28	TRBD1	CASAPGGMKLNTEAFF	TGTGCCAGCGCCCCAGGGGGGATGAAGTTGAACACTGAAGCTTTCTTT
NA	TRBJ1-4	TRBV20-1	TRBD1	CSARTGGKLFF	TGCAGTGCTAGGACAGGGGGCAAACTGTTTTTT